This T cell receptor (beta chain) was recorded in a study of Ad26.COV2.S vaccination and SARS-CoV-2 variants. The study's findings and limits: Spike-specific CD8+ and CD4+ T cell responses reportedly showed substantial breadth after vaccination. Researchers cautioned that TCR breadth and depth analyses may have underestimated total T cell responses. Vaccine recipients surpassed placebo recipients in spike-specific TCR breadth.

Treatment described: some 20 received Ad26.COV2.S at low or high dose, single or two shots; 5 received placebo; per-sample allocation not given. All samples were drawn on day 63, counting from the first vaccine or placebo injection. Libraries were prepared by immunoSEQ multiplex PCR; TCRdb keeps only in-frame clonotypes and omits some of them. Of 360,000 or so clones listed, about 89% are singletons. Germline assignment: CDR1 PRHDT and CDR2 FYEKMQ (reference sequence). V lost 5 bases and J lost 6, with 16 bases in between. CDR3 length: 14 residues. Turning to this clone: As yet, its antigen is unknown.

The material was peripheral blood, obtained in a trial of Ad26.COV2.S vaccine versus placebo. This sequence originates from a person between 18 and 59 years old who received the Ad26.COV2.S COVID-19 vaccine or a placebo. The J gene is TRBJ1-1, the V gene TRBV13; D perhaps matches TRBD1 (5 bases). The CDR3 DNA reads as TGTGCCAGCAGCCCGAGGGAGGGGAATTCTGAAGCTTTCTTT. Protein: CASSPREGNSEAFF.